The rows below give T cell receptor beta chains drawn from one sample of a study of early T cells in non-severe SARS-CoV-2 infection. TCRdb re-derived calls from the 5' RACE reads in MiXCR, one entry per CDR3 protein. The top ten clones hold 7.2% of a sample with under 20,000 distinct CDR3 sequences, roughly 4.6% of them seen once. The sequenced material came from whole blood. These receptors all stem from an adult who was a healthcare worker with PCR-confirmed SARS-CoV-2 infection or an uninfected control (not recorded which). CDR3s include the opening cysteine and the closing phenylalanine or tryptophan. D genes are given only for firm matches. Rows may omit the clone size; those that give it use once, few, many or a size class.

j_call | v_call | d_call | clone_size | cdr3_nt | cdr3_aa
TRBJ1-1 | TRBV10-3 | . | medium-sized | TGTGCCATCACTAAGACCCAGGGCTCGAACACTGAAGCTTTCTTT | CAITKTQGSNTEAFF
TRBJ2-3 | TRBV7-9 | . | many | TGTGCCAGCAGCTTCACAGCTAGCACAGATACGCAGTATTTT | CASSFTASTDTQYF
TRBJ2-3 | TRBV11-3 | . | many | TGTGCCAGCAGCTTAGTCGGGGATACGCAGTATTTT | CASSLVGDTQYF
TRBJ2-5 | TRBV5-1 | TRBD1 | . | TGCGCCAGCAGCCCGAGGGACAGCAAAGAGACCCAGTACTTC | CASSPRDSKETQYF
TRBJ2-1 | TRBV5-1 | . | many | TGCGCCAGCAGCTTTGGGGACCCGTCCTACAATGAGCAGTTCTTC | CASSFGDPSYNEQFF
TRBJ1-5 | TRBV6-2/TRBV6-3 | TRBD1 | many | TGTGCCAGCAGTTACTCGACCGGGACAGGGGAAACCAATCAGCCCCAGCATTTT | CASSYSTGTGETNQPQHF
TRBJ1-3 | TRBV6-4 | . | many | TGTGCCAGCAGTGACTCGACCTCGCCAGATCTTGGAAACACCATATATTTT | CASSDSTSPDLGNTIYF
TRBJ2-3 | TRBV29-1 | . | many | TGCAGCACCACAGGGACTAGCACAGATACGCAGTATTTT | CSTTGTSTDTQYF
TRBJ1-1 | TRBV4-3 | TRBD1 | many | TGCGCCAGCAGCCAAGTACAGGGGACTGAAGCTTTCTTT | CASSQVQGTEAFF
TRBJ1-1 | TRBV7-7 | . | many | TGTGCTAGCAGCCCCACAAAGATGGGGGATATTTGGACACCCAGGGCGAACACTGAAGCTTTCTTT | CASSPTKMGDIWTPRANTEAFF
TRBJ1-2 | TRBV11-2 | . | few | TGTGCCAGCAGCTTAGCTTTACGGGAAGGCTACACCTTC | CASSLALREGYTF
TRBJ2-1 | TRBV29-1 | . | many | TGCAGCGTTGGGAGCAATGAGCAGTTCTTC | CSVGSNEQFF
TRBJ2-1 | TRBV7-6 | . | many | TGTGCCAGCAGCTTAGGGCGGGGCATCCGGGATGAGCAGTTCTTC | CASSLGRGIRDEQFF
TRBJ1-2 | TRBV12-3/TRBV12-4 | TRBD1 | many | TGTGCCAGCAGTTTCGGAGGGACAGGGTTGTATTGCACCTTC | CASSFGGTGLYCTF
TRBJ2-1 | TRBV9 | . | many | TGTGCCAGCAGCGCCGTAGCCAATGAGCAGTTCTTC | CASSAVANEQFF
TRBJ2-5 | TRBV2 | TRBD1 | many | TGTGCCAGCAGGATTGACAGGGGCCTCCAAGAGACCCAGTACTTC | CASRIDRGLQETQYF
TRBJ2-5 | TRBV7-7 | TRBD2 | many | TGTGCTAGCAGCCGACTAGCGGCGAGCGTGGAGACCCAGTACTTC | CASSRLAASVETQYF
TRBJ1-6 | TRBV7-6 | . | many | TGTGCCAGCAGAGGACCGGGCTATTCACCCCTCCACTTT | CASRGPGYSPLHF
TRBJ2-7 | TRBV4-1 | . | many | TGCGCCAGCAGCCAGACAACAGCGGTCGACTACGAGCAGTACTTC | CASSQTTAVDYEQYF
TRBJ1-3 | TRBV6-1 | . | many | TGTGCCAGCAGTGAAGAGTCTGGAAACACCATATATTTT | CASSEESGNTIYF
TRBJ1-2 | TRBV6-1 | TRBD1 | many | TGTGCCAGCAGTGAAGCTGGGCAGGGGGAGAATGGCTACACCTTC | CASSEAGQGENGYTF
TRBJ2-3 | TRBV20-1 | TRBD2 | many | TGCAGTGCTGTCCCGGGACTAGCGTCAGATACGCAGTATTTT | CSAVPGLASDTQYF
TRBJ2-3 | TRBV4-2 | . | many | TGTGCCAGCAGCCAAGAAGGCGGGGCCCCCGTTACGCAGTATTTT | CASSQEGGAPVTQYF
TRBJ2-7 | TRBV29-1 | . | many | TGCAGCGTTGCGGGGCGGCGGGGAGGATACGAGCAGTACTTC | CSVAGRRGGYEQYF
TRBJ1-2 | TRBV19 | . | many | TGTGCCAGTAGTATAGGAGGCTCGGCTATTAGCTATGGCTACACCTTC | CASSIGGSAISYGYTF
TRBJ1-5 | TRBV14 | . | many | TGTGCCAGCAGCACCCGGGACATGGCGTATTCCCAGCATTTT | CASSTRDMAYSQHF
TRBJ2-5 | TRBV12-3/TRBV12-4 | TRBD1 | many | TGTGCCAGCAGCCCCGGGGACAGGCAAGAGACCCAGTACTTC | CASSPGDRQETQYF
TRBJ2-1 | TRBV11-2 | TRBD2 | many | TGTGCCAGCAGCCCCCGAGCGGGGGGCGTGGATGAGCAGTTCTTC | CASSPRAGGVDEQFF
TRBJ1-1 | TRBV12-3/TRBV12-4 | TRBD1 | many | TGTGCCAGCAGTTTAAAAGGGGGCAAAGCTTTCTTT | CASSLKGGKAFF
TRBJ2-1 | TRBV7-2 | TRBD2 | many | TGTGCCAGCAGCTTAATCAGGAGCCCTACTAGCGGGGTGGGCAATGAGCAGTTCTTC | CASSLIRSPTSGVGNEQFF
TRBJ2-7 | TRBV6-5 | TRBD1 | many | TGTGCCAGCAGTTACCGCGACAGGGGGCGGTACGAGCAGTACTTC | CASSYRDRGRYEQYF
TRBJ1-1 | TRBV2 | . | many | TGTGCCAGCAGTCCCGCTTTAAACACTGAAGCTTTCTTT | CASSPALNTEAFF
TRBJ1-3 | TRBV5-1 | . | many | TGCGCCAGCAGCTCCGGGGCTGGAAACACCATATATTTT | CASSSGAGNTIYF
TRBJ1-2 | TRBV7-2 | TRBD1 | many | TGTGCCAGCAGCCCTGGGTCGGGACAGGGGTATAGCTATGGCTACACCTTC | CASSPGSGQGYSYGYTF
TRBJ1-2 | TRBV9 | TRBD1 | many | TGTGCCAGCAGCCCACTTAGGTCAGGGGGCGTTTCTGGCTACACCTTC | CASSPLRSGGVSGYTF
TRBJ1-4 | TRBV6-6 | . | many | TGTGCCAGCAGTTACCCAGGGCGTACTAATGAAAAACTGTTTTTT | CASSYPGRTNEKLFF
TRBJ1-2 | TRBV5-4 | . | many | TGTGCCAGCAATGAACAGGGAAATTATGGCTACACCTTC | CASNEQGNYGYTF
TRBJ1-2 | TRBV7-9 | . | . | TGTGCCAGCAGCTTGTCTGTGGGCTACACCTTC | CASSLSVGYTF
TRBJ2-7 | TRBV5-1 | . | medium-sized | TGCGCCAGCAGCTTTGCAGGAACCTACGAGCAGTACTTC | CASSFAGTYEQYF
TRBJ2-1 | TRBV7-6 | . | medium-sized | TGTGCCAGCAGCCAAGGAGCGGAGAGCTCCTACAATGAGCAGTTCTTC | CASSQGAESSYNEQFF
TRBJ1-5 | TRBV7-9 | . | . | TGTGCCAGCAGCTTAGACAGGGAAGGCAATCAGCCCCAGCATTTT | CASSLDREGNQPQHF
TRBJ1-1 | TRBV12-3/TRBV12-4 | . | many | TGTGCCAGCACTCTCACAGGGAATATCGCTGAAGCTTTCTTT | CASTLTGNIAEAFF
TRBJ2-5 | TRBV12-5 | . | many | TGTGCTAGTGGTTCAGGGTGGAACCAAGAGACCCAGTACTTC | CASGSGWNQETQYF
TRBJ2-3 | TRBV5-1 | TRBD2 | many | TGCGCCAGCAGCTTGGCTCCCTTAGCGGGGGATACGCAGTATTTT | CASSLAPLAGDTQYF
TRBJ2-3 | TRBV7-2 | TRBD2 | many | TGTGCCAGCAGCTCTCCACCGACTAGCGGGGGCACAGATACGCAGTATTTT | CASSSPPTSGGTDTQYF
TRBJ2-1 | TRBV18 | TRBD2 | few | TGTGCCAGCCAATCTAGCGGGGGGACTTTGGATGAGCAGTTCTTC | CASQSSGGTLDEQFF
TRBJ2-3 | TRBV29-1 | . | . | TGCAGCGTTGGGAGGGCCGCTACGCAGTATTTT | CSVGRAATQYF
TRBJ2-1 | TRBV10-3 | . | many | TGTGCCATCAGTGTTTGGTCCTACAATGAGCAGTTCTTC | CAISVWSYNEQFF
TRBJ1-1 | TRBV2 | TRBD1 | many | TGTGCCAGCCAAGACAGGGGATTTGGTGAAGCTTTCTTT | CASQDRGFGEAFF
TRBJ2-7 | TRBV11-2 | TRBD1 | many | TGTGCCAGCAGCTTAGACTCACAGGGGATGTACTACGAGCAGTACTTC | CASSLDSQGMYYEQYF
TRBJ2-5 | TRBV5-6 | . | many | TGTGCCAGCAGCTTTTGGGGCAGCGAAGAGACCCAGTACTTC | CASSFWGSEETQYF
TRBJ2-5 | TRBV12-3/TRBV12-4 | . | . | TGTGCCAGCAGTTTAGTTTCGGAGACCCAGTACTTC | CASSLVSETQYF
TRBJ1-5 | TRBV2 | . | many | TGTGCCAGCGGGGGCAATCAGCCCCAGCATTTT | CASGGNQPQHF
TRBJ2-3 | TRBV6-5 | TRBD1 | few | TGTGCCAGCAGTTACCTCCCCAGGGGGCGCGTCGCAGATACGCAGTATTTT | CASSYLPRGRVADTQYF